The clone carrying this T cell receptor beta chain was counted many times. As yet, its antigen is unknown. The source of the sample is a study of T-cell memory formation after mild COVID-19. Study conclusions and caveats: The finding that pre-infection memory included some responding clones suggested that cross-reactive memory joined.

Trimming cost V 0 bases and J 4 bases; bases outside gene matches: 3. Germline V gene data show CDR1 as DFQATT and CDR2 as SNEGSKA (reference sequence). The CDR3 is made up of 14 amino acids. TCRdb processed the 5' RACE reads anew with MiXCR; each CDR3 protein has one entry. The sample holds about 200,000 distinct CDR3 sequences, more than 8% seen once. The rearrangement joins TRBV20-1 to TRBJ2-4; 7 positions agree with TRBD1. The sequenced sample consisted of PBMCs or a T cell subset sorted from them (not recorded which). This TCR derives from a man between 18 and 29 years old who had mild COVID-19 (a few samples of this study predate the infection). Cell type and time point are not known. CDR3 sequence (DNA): TGCAGTGCTAGAGACGGGACAGATAAAAACATTCAGTACTTC. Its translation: CSARDGTDKNIQYF.